The 22 T cell receptor beta chains presented below share a single source sample, sequenced in a study of beta chain features in type 1 diabetes. Expressed TCRB transcripts got sequenced, as all isolated RNA was reverse transcribed. Libraries were prepared by immunoSEQ multiplex PCR; TCRdb keeps only in-frame clonotypes and omits some of them. The sample has around 160,000 clones, around 51% seen once. The sample comprised Tregs from blood. These receptors were taken from a young man in good health.

The chain has TRBV15 and TRBJ1-1; TRBD1 might be the D (6 bases). The CDR3 covers 15 residues. From germline, CDR1 is LNHNV and CDR2 YYDKDF (reference sequence). Deletions cut 1 base from V and 7 bases from J, with 16 bases between. CDR3 in DNA: TGTGCCACCAGCAGAGCCGCAGGGGTGGCTAATGAAGCTTTCTTT. Translation: CATSRAAGVANEAFF.

This chain joins TRBV6-4 and TRBJ2-1; a possible D gene is TRBD1 (5 bases). Germline CDR1 and CDR2: MRHNA and SNTAGT. CDR3 size: 14 residues. V lost 2 bases and J lost 10, with 15 bases in between. This chain's CDR3 is CASSDTHGAREQFF. The CDR3 DNA is TGTGCCAGCAGTGACACCCATGGGGCTCGGGAGCAGTTCTTC.

This chain uses TRBV7-2 with TRBJ2-7; 14 nucleotides align to TRBD2. V lost 5 bases and J lost 4; bases outside the gene matches: 7. The CDR3 contains 16 residues. The V gene's germline CDR1 is SGHTA and CDR2 FQGNSA. CDR3: CASSGGGLAGVYEQYF. For the CDR3, the DNA is TGTGCCAGCAGCGGGGGGGGACTAGCGGGAGTTTACGAGCAGTACTTC.

This clone was observed a few times. The chain combines TRBV15 with TRBJ2-3, with 8 bases lining up with TRBD1. The CDR3 spans 17 residues. J lost 4 bases, V lost 2 bases, and 11 bases had no gene match. The germline V gene has CDR1 LNHNV and CDR2 YYDKDF (reference sequence). The CDR3 DNA reads as TGTGCCACCAGCAGATTATGGACAGGGTCTTATTCAGATACGCAGTATTTT. It codes for CATSRLWTGSYSDTQYF.

The rearrangement joins TRBV27 to TRBJ1-4; D perhaps matches TRBD1 (6 bases). The V and J ends lost 3 bases and 8 bases respectively, with 13 bases between them. CDR1 and CDR2 from the germline V gene are MNHEY and SMNVEV (reference sequence). This CDR3 comprises 14 residues. CDR3 region: CASSFTGNLEKLFF. DNA of the CDR3: TGTGCCAGCAGTTTCACAGGGAATTTGGAAAAACTGTTTTTT.

J is TRBJ1-5 and V is TRBV5-6; TRBD1 aligns across 8 bases. Germline trimming cut 4 bases from V and 7 bases from J; bases unmatched to any gene: 7. The germline V gene has CDR1 SGHDT and CDR2 YYEEEE. There are 14 residues in the CDR3. CDR3 coding DNA: TGTGCCAGCAGCATAGGACAGGGAGGACAGCCCCAGCATTTT. Residues: CASSIGQGGQPQHF.

The chain combines TRBV5-4 with TRBJ1-1; TRBD1 matches 7 bases. V shed 4 bases and J 4 bases; nucleotides not matched to a gene: 1. CDR3 size: 12 residues. Per the germline V gene, CDR1 is SGHNT and CDR2 is YYREEE (reference sequence). The CDR3 protein is CASSPGGTEAFF. The CDR3 DNA reads TGTGCCAGCAGCCCAGGGGGCACTGAAGCTTTCTTT.

Only one count was recorded for this clone. The J gene is TRBJ2-4, the V gene TRBV15; 7 nucleotides line up with TRBD1. The CDR3 sequence is 13 residues long. The J segment lost 7 bases and the V segment lost 5 bases, leaving 5 bases of the junction unmatched. Germline V CDR1 and CDR2: LNHNV, YYDKDF (reference sequence). The CDR3 sequence is CATSWGQRNIQYF. Written as DNA, the CDR3 is TGTGCCACCAGCTGGGGACAGCGGAACATTCAGTACTTC.

This clone was seen a handful of times. The CDR3 DNA is TGTGCCAGCAGCCCAGGAGGAGAGGGGGAAGGCTACGAGCAGTACTTC. Amino acid sequence: CASSPGGEGEGYEQYF. V usage is TRBV28 and J usage is TRBJ2-7; tentative D call: TRBD1 (6 bases). Germline lookup yields CDR1 MDHEN and CDR2 SYDVKM. The CDR3 spans 16 residues. V was trimmed by 6 bases and J by 3 bases, leaving 21 bases between them.

V usage is TRBV11-1 and J usage is TRBJ2-1, with 10 bases that match TRBD2. This CDR3 spans 14 amino acids. Germline V gene sequence: CDR1 SGHAT, CDR2 FQDESV (reference sequence). V dropped 6 bases and J dropped 3; count of bases not matched to a gene: 2. This CDR3 is CASRGTSVYNEQFF. The CDR3 DNA reads TGTGCCAGCAGGGGGACTAGCGTCTACAATGAGCAGTTCTTC.

With regard to this clone: Other DNA sequences of this sample code for an identical CDR3. The rearrangement uses TRBV5-1 and TRBJ1-3; maybe TRBD1 (5 bases). The length of the CDR3 is 15 residues. CDR1 is SGHRS and CDR2 is YFSETQ in the germline V gene. Trimming took 0 bases from V and 4 from J, leaving 11 bases between them. The CDR3 loop reads CASSLVGDSGNTIYF. Here the CDR3 DNA reads TGCGCCAGCAGCTTGGTAGGGGACTCCGGAAACACCATATATTTT.

This clone was seen a few times. The rearrangement joins TRBV29-1 to TRBJ2-3, with TRBD1 identical over 8 bases. The CDR3 has 15 amino acids. Germline CDR1 SQVTM, CDR2 ANQGSEA. J gave up 5 bases and V 6 bases, and 13 bases lay outside the gene matches. The CDR3 DNA reads as TGCAGCGTAAACAATCAGGGGGCTGTCGGAGATACGCAGTATTTT. As protein: CSVNNQGAVGDTQYF.

This clone occurred once. The CDR3 DNA sequence: TGTGCCAGTGCGCAAGTCCTCTCCTACGAGCAGTACTTC. Amino acids: CASAQVLSYEQYF. The chain uses TRBV28 and TRBJ2-7; D not certain. The CDR3 is made up of 13 amino acids. Trimming left V 9 bases short and J 0 bases short, with 12 bases between. Per the germline V gene, CDR1 is MDHEN and CDR2 is SYDVKM.

V usage is TRBV6-6 and J usage is TRBJ2-2, with 10 bases fitting TRBD1. The CDR3 contains 16 residues. Germline-derived CDR1 and CDR2 are MNHNY and SVGAGI (reference sequence). The V gene end was trimmed by 7 bases and the J gene end by 3 bases; junction bases not matched to a gene: 8. The CDR3 DNA reads as TGTGCCAGCATCAAGGGACAGGGGCTCGACACCGGGGAGCTGTTTTTT. Amino acids: CASIKGQGLDTGELFF.

This clone turned up a few times. CDR3 residues: CASSLSTSGFNEQFF. The CDR3 region has the DNA TGTGCCAGCAGCCTTTCGACTAGCGGGTTCAATGAGCAGTTCTTC. The genes are TRBV7-3 and TRBJ2-1, with TRBD2 identical over 10 bases. Germline V CDR1 and CDR2: SGHTA, FQGTGA. The V and J ends lost 5 bases and 6 bases, in that order; junction bases with no gene match: 7. The CDR3 extends over 15 amino acids.

The chain carries TRBV15 and TRBJ2-2; 10 bases agree with TRBD2. Germline CDR1 reads LNHNV; CDR2 reads YYDKDF (reference sequence). This CDR3 comprises 17 residues. V was clipped by 0 bases and J by 4 bases; unmatched bases: 5. The CDR3 is CATSREWGLARTGELFF. In DNA, the CDR3 is TGTGCCACCAGCAGAGAATGGGGACTAGCGCGCACCGGGGAGCTGTTTTTT.

This clone was seen once. The chain's CDR3 is CASSLLGQGTEAFF. DNA of the CDR3: TGTGCCAGCAGCTTATTAGGACAGGGCACTGAAGCTTTCTTT. The gene calls are TRBV7-3 and TRBJ1-1; TRBD1 agrees at 8 bases. V shed 2 bases, J shed 4 bases, and the junction held 3 bases outside the gene matches. The CDR3 is made up of 14 amino acids. The V gene's germline CDR1 is SGHTA and CDR2 FQGTGA. Full variable domain (rest looked up from reference TRBV7-3 and TRBJ1-1): GAGVSQTPSNKVTEKGKYVELRCDPISGHTALYWYRQSLGQGPEFLIYFQGTGAADDSGLPNDRFFAVRPEGSVSTLKIQRTERGDSAVYLCASSLLGQGTEAFFGQGTRLTVV.

The rearrangement uses TRBV9 and TRBJ1-6, with 8 bases that match TRBD1. The CDR3 contains 14 residues. With V trimmed by 4 bases and J by 7 bases, 4 bases remained unmatched. The V gene's germline CDR1 is SGDLS and CDR2 YYNGEE. DNA for the CDR3: TGTGCCAGCAGCACTCGACAGGGGAATTCACCCCTCCACTTT. It is translated as CASSTRQGNSPLHF.

The chain uses TRBV11-2 and TRBJ2-3, with 8 bases fitting TRBD1. The length of the CDR3 is 16 residues. V gave up 0 bases and J gave up 4 bases; unmatched junction bases: 6. The germline V gene has CDR1 SGHAT and CDR2 FQNNGV. This chain's CDR3 is CASSLDGGQVADTQYF. For the CDR3, the DNA is TGTGCCAGCAGCTTAGATGGGGGACAGGTCGCAGATACGCAGTATTTT.

The J gene is TRBJ2-1, the V gene TRBV19; 10 nucleotides line up with TRBD1. The CDR3 totals 16 residues. Unmatched junction bases numbered 13, after V lost 5 bases and J lost 9 bases. Germline V CDR1 and CDR2: LNHDA, SQIVND (reference sequence). The CDR3 region has the DNA TGTGCCAGTAGTGCCCGGACAGGGGGAAGGAAGGGTGAGCAGTTCTTC. Protein product: CASSARTGGRKGEQFF.

This clone has only a few counts. The CDR3 sequence: CASSRGQIYTF. The CDR3 DNA follows: TGTGCCAGCAGCCGAGGACAGATATACACCTTC. The rearrangement links TRBV6-6 to TRBJ1-2; a weak D match, TRBD1 (6 bases). CDR1 and CDR2 from the germline V gene are MNHNY and SVGAGI (reference sequence). CDR3 size: 11 residues. V was pared by 6 bases and J by 11 bases, with 13 bases between.

This clone was counted between two and nine times. The chain combines TRBV5-1 with TRBJ2-3; TRBD1 might be the D (5 bases). The CDR3 length is 15 residues. Germline CDR1 SGHRS, CDR2 YFSETQ. With 0 bases removed from V and 5 bases from J, the gap between germline ends came to 13 bases. CDR3 nucleotide sequence: TGCGCCAGCAGCTTGGCCTGGGGCAGACAAGATACGCAGTATTTT. This encodes CASSLAWGRQDTQYF.